This TCR beta chain was recorded in a study of cytotoxic CD8 clonotypes in ibrutinib-treated CLL. Study summary: Outcomes included 24 partial and 2 complete responses; after median roughly 70 months, roughly 14 stayed remitted and some 12 progressed. Whole-study results and caveats: Baseline levels were approached again at progression, after clonality had risen at ibrutinib response. Samples were collected at differing times from sustained-remission and progressing patients.

Turning to this clone: Its matching antigen is unknown.

This table comes from immunoSEQ multiplex PCR, and its TCRdb copy is limited to in-frame clones, with some not included. The sample shows more than 110,000 clones, 75% to 80% of them seen only once. The V gene's germline CDR1 is SGHTA and CDR2 FQGNSA. V was shortened by 6 bases and J by 0 bases, with 6 bases between the two germline ends. The CDR3 runs to 13 residues. This chain links TRBV7-2 with TRBJ2-1; D gene uncertain. The origin of this receptor is a human donor with chronic lymphocytic leukemia. The sequencing here drew on PBMCs, taken after 24 months of ibrutinib treatment. This CDR3 is CASSLGSYNEQFF. CDR3 DNA: TGTGCCAGCAGTCTCGGCTCCTACAATGAGCAGTTCTTC.